A selection of T cell receptor beta chains follows, all from one sample in a study of T cells after yellow fever vaccination. TCRdb processed the 5' RACE reads anew with MiXCR; each CDR3 protein has one entry. The sample lists 450,000 to 550,000 distinct CDR3 sequences, 21% occurring once. The material was PBMCs, obtained more than 20 days after the first yellow fever vaccination. The source of these receptors is a man between 18 and 29 years old who received the YFV17D yellow fever vaccine. Each CDR3 is given with its conserved first and last residue. The D gene is left open where the match is weak. Some rows have no size entry. The others give once, few or many, or a class for an expanded clone.

V gene,D gene,J gene,clone size,CDR3 protein,CDR3 DNA
TRBV15,.,TRBJ2-1,many,CATSTRRTVGYNEQFF,TGTGCCACCAGCACCAGAAGGACAGTCGGCTACAATGAGCAGTTCTTC
TRBV19,TRBD1,TRBJ1-2,.,CASSSPLRTGVRTGYTF,TGTGCCAGTAGTTCCCCGCTTCGGACAGGGGTTCGAACTGGCTACACCTTC
TRBV20-1,.,TRBJ2-3,.,CSAMPLETQYF,TGCAGTGCTATGCCATTAGAGACGCAGTATTTT
TRBV20-1,.,TRBJ1-6,.,CSARDWGNSPLHF,TGCAGTGCTAGAGATTGGGGAAATTCACCCCTCCACTTT
TRBV9,TRBD2,TRBJ2-7,.,CASSAGSGGLYEQYF,TGTGCCAGCAGCGCAGGAAGCGGGGGGCTCTACGAGCAGTACTTC
TRBV7-2,.,TRBJ2-1,.,CASSLMFESYNEQFF,TGTGCCAGCAGCCTCATGTTTGAGTCCTACAATGAGCAGTTCTTC
TRBV4-3,.,TRBJ1-1,many,CASSQARGYEAFF,TGCGCCAGCAGCCAAGCTCGGGGCTATGAAGCTTTCTTT
TRBV24-1,TRBD1,TRBJ2-1,many,CATSGIQGQGEEFNEQFF,TGTGCCACCAGTGGTATACAGGGACAGGGGGAAGAATTCAATGAGCAGTTCTTC
TRBV11-2,.,TRBJ2-1,few,CASSSGPPSSYNEQFF,TGTGCCAGCAGCTCCGGCCCCCCTAGCTCCTACAATGAGCAGTTCTTC
TRBV6-5,.,TRBJ1-3,few,CASSYNRDLSGNTIYF,TGTGCCAGCAGTTACAACAGGGATCTCTCTGGAAACACCATATATTTT
TRBV5-1,TRBD1,TRBJ1-1,.,CASSTRGPDAFF,TGCGCCAGCAGCACCAGGGGGCCCGATGCTTTCTTT
TRBV18,.,TRBJ1-1,.,CASSLRNSEAFF,TGTGCCAGCTCACTTCGGAACTCAGAAGCTTTCTTT
TRBV6-1,.,TRBJ2-7,few,CASSPSAGKSEQYF,TGTGCCAGCAGCCCCAGTGCAGGCAAGTCCGAGCAGTACTTC
TRBV24-1,TRBD1,TRBJ2-1,.,CATDDRGPTRFF,TGTGCCACCGACGACAGGGGTCCCACCCGGTTCTTC
TRBV20-1,TRBD2,TRBJ2-5,few,CSALRRRRGARETQYF,TGCAGTGCTCTAAGGCGGCGGCGGGGGGCGAGAGAGACCCAGTACTTC
TRBV5-4,.,TRBJ2-5,.,CASSLGDRNAETQYF,TGTGCCAGCAGCTTGGGAGACAGAAACGCAGAGACCCAGTACTTC
TRBV5-1,.,TRBJ1-2,many,CASSLEAGVYGYTF,TGCGCCAGCAGCTTGGAGGCAGGGGTGTATGGCTACACCTTC
TRBV10-3,TRBD2,TRBJ2-3,few,CAISAGTSDTDTQYF,TGTGCCATCAGCGCCGGGACTAGCGACACAGATACGCAGTATTTT
TRBV4-3,TRBD2,TRBJ2-5,.,CASSQIAGAFQETQYF,TGCGCCAGCAGCCAAATAGCGGGAGCCTTCCAAGAGACCCAGTACTTC
TRBV29-1,.,TRBJ1-2,.,CSVELGYTF,TGCAGCGTTGAGTTGGGCTACACCTTC
TRBV7-2,.,TRBJ2-5,few,CASSPLARGPQETQYF,TGTGCCAGCAGCCCCCTGGCCCGGGGACCCCAAGAGACCCAGTACTTC
TRBV12-3/TRBV12-4,TRBD2,TRBJ2-7,once,CASSVGTSVYEQYF,TGTGCCAGCAGTGTCGGGACTAGCGTCTACGAGCAGTACTTC
TRBV20-1,TRBD1,TRBJ2-2,.,CSAKNRGRNTGELFF,TGCAGTGCCAAAAACAGGGGGCGAAACACCGGGGAGCTGTTTTTT
TRBV7-3,TRBD2,TRBJ2-7,.,CASSLTGGADEQYF,TGTGCCAGCAGCTTAACCGGGGGGGCCGACGAGCAGTACTTC
TRBV9,TRBD1,TRBJ2-6,.,CASDRGDPSGANVLTF,TGTGCCAGCGACAGGGGGGATCCATCTGGGGCCAACGTCCTGACTTTC
TRBV7-9,.,TRBJ1-6,.,CASSPSLLNSPLHF,TGTGCCAGCAGCCCCTCCCTATTAAATTCACCCCTCCACTTT
TRBV11-2,.,TRBJ1-6,.,CASSFGGSYNSPLHF,TGTGCCAGCAGCTTTGGAGGCTCCTATAATTCACCCCTCCACTTT
TRBV4-3,TRBD1,TRBJ2-7,many,CASSQDRIPQGGYFYEQYF,TGCGCCAGCAGCCAAGATCGGATCCCACAGGGGGGATATTTCTACGAGCAGTACTTC
TRBV20-1,.,TRBJ1-2,few,CSARDLGQGDGYTF,TGCAGTGCTAGAGACTTGGGCCAGGGCGATGGCTACACCTTC
TRBV5-6,TRBD1,TRBJ2-1,.,CASSLDRGDLGNEQFF,TGTGCCAGCAGCTTGGACAGGGGCGACTTAGGCAATGAGCAGTTCTTC
TRBV20-1,TRBD1,TRBJ1-2,many,CSARDYRGHGYTF,TGCAGTGCTAGAGACTACAGGGGACATGGCTACACCTTC
TRBV7-2,.,TRBJ2-5,few,CASGGARETQYF,TGTGCCAGCGGGGGGGCCCGAGAGACCCAGTACTTC
TRBV19,TRBD1,TRBJ2-2,.,CASSTRQGVHPGELFF,TGTGCCAGTAGTACCCGACAGGGCGTCCATCCCGGGGAGCTGTTTTTT
TRBV5-4,.,TRBJ2-5,.,CASKTFQGGGETQYF,TGTGCCAGCAAAACGTTCCAGGGTGGAGGGGAGACCCAGTACTTC
TRBV5-1,.,TRBJ1-4,.,CASSLFSEPTNEKLFF,TGCGCCAGCAGCTTATTCTCAGAACCAACTAATGAAAAACTGTTTTTT
TRBV6-1,TRBD1,TRBJ1-5,few,CASSQGQAAYPQHF,TGTGCCAGCAGCCAGGGACAGGCCGCGTATCCCCAGCATTTT
TRBV6-5,.,TRBJ1-6,many,CASRQGQGSNSPLHF,TGTGCCAGCCGCCAAGGGCAGGGTTCTAATTCACCCCTCCACTTT
TRBV27,.,TRBJ2-3,few,CASSLWGSDTQYF,TGTGCCAGCAGTTTATGGGGCTCAGATACGCAGTATTTT
TRBV28,TRBD2,TRBJ2-1,.,CASSPDSGRLFF,TGTGCCAGCAGCCCCGATAGCGGGCGGCTGTTCTTC
TRBV9,.,TRBJ1-1,.,CASSVGEGYTEAFF,TGTGCCAGCAGCGTAGGCGAAGGGTACACTGAAGCTTTCTTT
TRBV9,TRBD1,TRBJ2-3,few,CASSVLGQGTSTQYF,TGTGCCAGCAGCGTCCTGGGACAGGGGACGAGTACGCAGTATTTT
TRBV7-2,TRBD1,TRBJ1-1,.,CASSWDRGATEAFF,TGTGCCAGCAGCTGGGACAGGGGGGCCACTGAAGCTTTCTTT
TRBV4-3,.,TRBJ2-5,.,CASSQAIQETQYF,TGCGCCAGCAGCCAAGCGATCCAAGAGACCCAGTACTTC
TRBV4-2,TRBD2,TRBJ2-3,.,CASNNIGAGGLSTDTQYF,TGTGCCAGCAACAACATCGGGGCGGGGGGCCTTAGCACAGATACGCAGTATTTT
TRBV6-2/TRBV6-3,.,TRBJ2-3,.,CASGTRRDTQYF,TGTGCCAGCGGGACAAGGCGTGATACGCAGTATTTT
TRBV6-2/TRBV6-3,TRBD1,TRBJ2-2,few,CASSYHGQGAGELFF,TGTGCCAGCAGTTACCACGGACAGGGAGCCGGGGAGCTGTTTTTT